This TCR beta chain derives from a study of cytomegalovirus exposure and HLA in healthy donors. Whole-study context: Genotyping showed roughly 76% of approximately 430 donors falling in the Caucasian-associated ancestry cluster. General study points: Immune exposure was documented only through CMV serostatus.

In regard to this clone: Its antigen is unidentified.

PCR was performed using 60 Vbeta and 13 Jbeta primers. Generated by immunoSEQ multiplex PCR, the TCRdb table keeps only in-frame clones and is missing some. This sample lists around 70,000 clones; its ten largest clones have roughly 5%. Participants comprised healthy donors of bone marrow. This clonotype was obtained from a woman aged 40-49 years in good health and CMV-seropositive. Sequencing input: PBMCs.

CDR3 DNA sequence: TGTGCCAGCAGCTTCGGATGGGCGGGCCAGCCCCAGCATTTT. Amino acid sequence: CASSFGWAGQPQHF. The chain couples TRBV5-6 to TRBJ1-5; D remains unclear. The germline V gene has CDR1 SGHDT and CDR2 YYEEEE. V lost 2 bases to trimming and J lost 7 bases, with 13 bases between them. The CDR3 is 14 residues long.